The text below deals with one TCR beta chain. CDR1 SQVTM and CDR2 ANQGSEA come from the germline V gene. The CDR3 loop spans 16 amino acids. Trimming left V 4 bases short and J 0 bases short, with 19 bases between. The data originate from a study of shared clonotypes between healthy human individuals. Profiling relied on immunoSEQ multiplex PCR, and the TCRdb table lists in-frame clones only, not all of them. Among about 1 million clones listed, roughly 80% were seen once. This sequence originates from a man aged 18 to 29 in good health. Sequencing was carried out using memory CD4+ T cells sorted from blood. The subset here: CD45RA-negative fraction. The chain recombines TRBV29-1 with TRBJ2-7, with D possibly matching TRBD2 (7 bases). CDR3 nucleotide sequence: TGCAGCGTTGGGGGGGGCCGGCAGGCGAGCTCCTACGAGCAGTACTTC. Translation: CSVGGGRQASSYEQYF.